This TCR beta chain is drawn from a study of cytomegalovirus exposure and HLA in healthy donors. Study in general: Early on, a data release was issued that held 80 million or so unique TCRs from HLA-typed donors. Caucasian-associated ancestry cluster membership applied to about 83% of under 450 genotyped donors.

This clone has a handful of counts. What it binds is not known. 13 Jbeta primers and 60 Vbeta primers were used for the PCR. Authors' methods: Tens of millions of unique TCR beta chains, around 11 million of them shared, were counted by a later analysis. Using immunoSEQ multiplex PCR, the repertoire was profiled, and TCRdb retains in-frame clones only, with some absent. V and J calls plus clone size are reproduced from that table; the DNA served to infer D and trimming. The sample records roughly 120,000 clones, 9.5% being singletons. Study findings and constraints: Follow-up analysis found HLA locus-dependent TCR association rates, highest for DRB1 and lowest for HLA-C.

This CDR3 has 17 amino acids. Trimming stripped 1 base from V and 4 bases from J, with 17 bases between. CDR1 and CDR2 (germline): SGHDN, FVKESK. The clonotype was recovered from a man aged 25-40 years in good health and CMV-seronegative. The chain recombines TRBV14 with TRBJ2-1; maybe TRBD2 (5 bases). Sequencing was carried out using PBMCs. This CDR3 reads CASSQALGGGVYNEQFF. DNA of the CDR3: TGTGCCAGCAGCCAAGCTTTAGGAGGAGGAGTTTACAATGAGCAGTTCTTC. Combining the CDR3 with reference TRBV14 and TRBJ2-1 gives the whole variable domain EAGVTQFPSHSVIEKGQTVTLRCDPISGHDNLYWYRRVMGKEIKFLLHFVKESKQDESGMPNNRFLAERTGGTYSTLKVQPAELEDSGVYFCASSQALGGGVYNEQFFGPGTRLTVL.